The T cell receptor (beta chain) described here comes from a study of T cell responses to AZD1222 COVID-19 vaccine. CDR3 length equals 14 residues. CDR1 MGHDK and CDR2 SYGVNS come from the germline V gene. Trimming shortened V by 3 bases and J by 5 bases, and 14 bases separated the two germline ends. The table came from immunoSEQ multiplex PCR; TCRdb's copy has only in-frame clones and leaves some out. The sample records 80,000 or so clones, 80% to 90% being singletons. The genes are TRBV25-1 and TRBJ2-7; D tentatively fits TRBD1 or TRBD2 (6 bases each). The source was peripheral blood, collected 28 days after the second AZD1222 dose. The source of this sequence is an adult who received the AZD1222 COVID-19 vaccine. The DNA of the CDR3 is TGTGCCAGCAGTGAGGTAGGGGGGTTGCACGAGCAGTACTTC. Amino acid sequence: CASSEVGGLHEQYF.